This T cell receptor beta chain was obtained from a study of shared clonotypes between healthy human individuals. Selected positively for CCR7 and CD45RO-negative, naive CD8 cells excluded terminally differentiated effector memory CD45RA+ cells. V lost 4 bases and J 11 bases, leaving 14 bases between the germline ends. The CDR3 totals 12 residues. Germline values: CDR1 SEHNR, CDR2 FQNEAQ (reference sequence). The protocol was immunoSEQ multiplex PCR, while the TCRdb copy is restricted to in-frame clones and leaves out a portion. The table includes about 2.1 million clones, 93% detected once. The TCR sequence derives from a man between 18 and 35 years old in good health. Some clones in this sample may be carry-over from other donors' samples. The V call is TRBV7-9, the J call TRBJ1-2, with a tentative D call TRBD1 (5 bases). Sequences were obtained from naive CD8+ T cells from PBMCs. CDR3 DNA: TGTGCCAGCAGCTCGGGACCCAGGGAATACACCTTC. It is translated as CASSSGPREYTF.